These T cell receptor beta chains were read from a single sample in a study of cytomegalovirus exposure and HLA in healthy donors. The assay was immunoSEQ multiplex PCR, and TCRdb's table has in-frame clones only and misses some. The sample yields over 150,000 clones, 70% to 85% seen once. Sequenced sample: PBMCs. All receptors come from a woman in her 30s in good health and CMV-seropositive. CDR3s include the opening cysteine and the closing phenylalanine or tryptophan. The D gene is left open where the match is weak. Clone size is stated in some rows and not others, as once, few, many or a class when expanded.

d_call	v_call	clone_size	j_call	cdr3_aa	cdr3_nt
TRBD2	TRBV9	NA	TRBJ2-7	CASSASGAQGREQYF	TGTGCCAGCAGCGCCAGCGGGGCCCAGGGTAGAGAGCAGTACTTC
NA	TRBV28	once	TRBJ1-1	CASSLAGNTEAFF	TGTGCCAGCAGTTTAGCAGGGAACACTGAAGCTTTCTTT
NA	TRBV30	NA	TRBJ2-3	CAWSEGRSTDTQYF	TGTGCCTGGAGTGAAGGGAGGAGCACAGATACGCAGTATTTT
NA	TRBV7-6	NA	TRBJ2-7	CASSLDSEQYF	TGTGCCAGCAGCTTAGACAGCGAGCAGTACTTC
TRBD2	TRBV2	NA	TRBJ2-1	CASSRSSGNYNEQFF	TGTGCCAGCAGCCGGTCTAGCGGGAATTACAATGAGCAGTTCTTC
TRBD1	TRBV6-1	few	TRBJ2-1	CASSEGTGAWNEQFF	TGTGCCAGCAGTGAAGGGACAGGGGCATGGAATGAGCAGTTCTTC
NA	TRBV7-2	NA	TRBJ2-1	CASSLAGAYNEQFF	TGTGCCAGCAGCTTAGCGGGAGCCTACAATGAGCAGTTCTTC
NA	TRBV5-1	once	TRBJ1-1	CASRLDSNTEAFF	TGCGCCAGCAGACTCGACAGTAACACTGAAGCTTTCTTT
NA	TRBV19	NA	TRBJ1-2	CASSLWSNDRRAYGYTF	TGTGCCAGTAGTCTCTGGTCAAATGACAGAAGGGCCTATGGCTACACCTTC
NA	TRBV30	NA	TRBJ1-5	CAWGNSGFGPDQPQHF	TGTGCCTGGGGAAACAGCGGGTTCGGGCCGGATCAACCCCAGCATTTT
TRBD2	TRBV29-1	NA	TRBJ2-1	CSVVAAGVGPYNEQFF	TGCAGCGTTGTAGCAGCGGGAGTGGGACCTTACAATGAGCAGTTCTTC
TRBD1	TRBV19	few	TRBJ1-1	CASRNRQGLGNTEAFF	TGTGCCAGTAGAAATCGACAGGGACTCGGGAACACTGAAGCTTTCTTT
NA	TRBV5-6	NA	TRBJ2-4	CASSLGGLGKSNIQYF	TGTGCCAGCAGCTTGGGAGGGTTGGGTAAGAGTAACATTCAGTACTTC
NA	TRBV2	NA	TRBJ2-4	CARSLAKNIQYF	TGTGCCAGATCACTAGCCAAAAACATTCAGTACTTC
NA	TRBV19	NA	TRBJ2-6	CASYRAHSGANVLTF	TGTGCCAGTTACAGGGCTCACTCTGGGGCCAACGTCCTGACTTTC
NA	TRBV28	NA	TRBJ2-7	CASSSGVVSYGQYF	TGTGCCAGCAGTTCAGGCGTCGTATCCTATGGGCAGTACTTC
TRBD1	TRBV7-9	NA	TRBJ1-2	CASSPQGQGLDGYTF	TGTGCCAGCAGCCCGCAGGGACAGGGGTTGGATGGCTACACCTTC
TRBD2	TRBV6-5	once	TRBJ2-5	CASSYSPAGAETQYF	TGTGCCAGCAGTTACTCGCCAGCGGGAGCAGAGACCCAGTACTTC
TRBD2	TRBV4-1	NA	TRBJ2-1	CASSQGTSGRYDEQFF	TGCGCCAGCAGCCAAGGGACTAGCGGGAGATATGATGAGCAGTTCTTC
NA	TRBV10-3	NA	TRBJ2-5	CAISEPKETQYF	TGTGCCATCAGTGAGCCAAAAGAGACCCAGTACTTC
TRBD2	TRBV7-9	NA	TRBJ2-1	CASSLLAGGHNEQFF	TGTGCCAGCAGCCTACTAGCGGGAGGGCACAATGAGCAGTTCTTC
TRBD1	TRBV27	NA	TRBJ2-1	CASSFSDRSNEQFF	TGTGCCAGCAGTTTTTCGGACAGGTCGAATGAGCAGTTCTTC
TRBD1	TRBV28	NA	TRBJ1-5	CASSRNRGLGNQPQHF	TGTGCCAGCAGTCGAAACAGGGGGTTAGGCAATCAGCCCCAGCATTTT
TRBD1	TRBV25-1	NA	TRBJ2-7	CASSESVLGQGIREQYF	TGTGCCAGCAGTGAATCGGTCTTAGGACAGGGGATCCGCGAGCAGTACTTC
NA	TRBV7-9	NA	TRBJ1-2	CASSLGLGGYTF	TGTGCCAGCAGCTTAGGCCTAGGTGGCTACACCTTC
TRBD2	TRBV6-5	NA	TRBJ2-1	CASSYSSGSYNEQFF	TGTGCCAGCAGTTACTCTAGCGGGTCCTACAATGAGCAGTTCTTC
NA	TRBV2	NA	TRBJ1-1	CASSKTGISGMTEAFF	TGTGCCAGCAGTAAGACAGGAATCTCCGGGATGACTGAAGCTTTCTTT
NA	TRBV28	NA	TRBJ2-3	CASTHGRGSPGEYF	TGTGCCAGCACCCATGGGCGGGGGAGCCCAGGGGAGTATTTT
TRBD1	TRBV28	NA	TRBJ1-5	CASSVIGTGRFNQPQHF	TGTGCCAGCAGTGTTATCGGGACAGGGAGATTCAATCAGCCCCAGCATTTT
NA	TRBV27	NA	TRBJ1-5	CASPDAFTGGNQPQHF	TGTGCCAGCCCGGACGCCTTCACCGGGGGCAATCAGCCCCAGCATTTT
NA	TRBV7-8	NA	TRBJ1-5	CASTLSQASNQPQHF	TGTGCCAGCACCTTATCCCAGGCCAGCAATCAGCCCCAGCATTTT
TRBD1	TRBV6-1	once	TRBJ2-7	CASSVRQGSGSYEQYF	TGTGCCAGCAGTGTTAGACAGGGGTCCGGCTCCTACGAGCAGTACTTC
NA	TRBV6-1	NA	TRBJ1-3	CAEDTIYF	TGTGCCGAGGACACCATATATTTT
TRBD1	TRBV30	NA	TRBJ1-4	CAWSALTGRPEKLFF	TGTGCCTGGAGTGCCCTGACAGGGAGGCCCGAAAAACTGTTTTTT
TRBD1	TRBV2	few	TRBJ1-1	CASSGRTGLNTEAFF	TGTGCCAGCAGTGGCCGGACAGGGTTGAACACTGAAGCTTTCTTT
TRBD2	TRBV10-3	NA	TRBJ2-2	CAISEGPGLGGRANTGELFF	TGTGCCATCAGTGAGGGTCCGGGACTAGGGGGACGGGCGAACACCGGGGAGCTGTTTTTT
TRBD1	TRBV7-9	NA	TRBJ2-3	CSSSGTGQGSRGTDTQYF	TGTTCCAGCAGCGGTACGGGACAGGGGAGTCGGGGCACAGATACGCAGTATTTT
TRBD1	TRBV7-2	NA	TRBJ2-1	CASSPGQGMGHEQFF	TGTGCCAGCAGCCCCGGACAGGGGATGGGCCATGAGCAGTTCTTC
NA	TRBV5-7	NA	TRBJ2-5	CASSLIYGGSQETQYF	TGTGCCAGCAGCTTGATCTACGGCGGATCACAAGAGACCCAGTACTTC
TRBD2	TRBV7-9	NA	TRBJ2-1	CASSLPPRLAGEANEQFF	TGTGCCAGCAGCTTACCCCCCCGACTAGCGGGAGAGGCTAATGAGCAGTTCTTC
TRBD1	TRBV30	NA	TRBJ2-1	CAWSVGTGANEQFF	TGTGCCTGGAGTGTAGGGACAGGGGCCAATGAGCAGTTCTTC
NA	TRBV7-6	NA	TRBJ2-3	CASSLVSGRTDTQYF	TGTGCCAGCAGCTTAGTGTCAGGGCGGACAGATACGCAGTATTTT
NA	TRBV2	NA	TRBJ1-4	CASRDVRGLSEKLFF	TGTGCCAGCAGGGATGTAAGGGGTTTGAGTGAAAAACTGTTTTTT
NA	TRBV11-3	few	TRBJ2-7	CASSLVVDEQYF	TGTGCCAGCAGCTTGGTGGTAGACGAGCAGTACTTC
NA	TRBV6-1	NA	TRBJ2-6	CASSEARSSGANVLTF	TGTGCCAGCAGTGAAGCGCGGAGTTCTGGGGCCAACGTCCTGACTTTC
TRBD1	TRBV27	NA	TRBJ1-2	CASSLGDSYGYTF	TGTGCCAGCAGTTTAGGGGACAGCTATGGCTACACCTTC
NA	TRBV6-5	NA	TRBJ2-2	CASSFVPGNTGELFF	TGTGCCAGCAGTTTCGTCCCAGGGAACACCGGGGAGCTGTTTTTT
TRBD2	TRBV19	NA	TRBJ2-7	CASSTVAGGLYEQYF	TGTGCCAGTAGTACGGTAGCGGGAGGCTTATACGAGCAGTACTTC
TRBD2	TRBV7-6	NA	TRBJ2-3	CASSAGGAPGITQYF	TGTGCCAGCAGCGCGGGGGGGGCGCCAGGGATTACGCAGTATTTT
TRBD2	TRBV27	NA	TRBJ2-1	CASSLLVAGGPNNEQFF	TGTGCCAGCAGTTTACTTGTAGCGGGAGGGCCCAACAATGAGCAGTTCTTC
NA	TRBV7-3	once	TRBJ1-1	CASSFAGEGTEAFF	TGTGCCAGCAGCTTCGCGGGGGAGGGCACTGAAGCTTTCTTT